The 10 T cell receptor beta chains in this list originate from one sample, sequenced in a study of PD-L1 blockade in urothelial cancer. The assay was immunoSEQ multiplex PCR, and TCRdb's table has in-frame clones only and misses some. In the table there are 40,000 to 55,000 clones, just over 85% of which are singletons. Time point specified: pretreatment peripheral blood. The specimen was PBMCs, collected around atezolizumab (anti-PD-L1) treatment. Source of these receptors: a man aged 55 to 70 with urothelial cancer.

The DNA of the CDR3 is TGTGCCAGCAGGACAATATACGAGCAGTACTTC. The encoded protein is CASRTIYEQYF. J is TRBJ2-7 and V is TRBV28, with D uncertain. Germline values: CDR1 MDHEN, CDR2 SYDVKM. This CDR3 has 11 residues. Between the trimmed V and J ends, which lost 6 bases and 4 bases, there was a span of 7 bases.

V is TRBV19 and J is TRBJ1-3, with D unclear. The germline V gene has CDR1 LNHDA and CDR2 SQIVND (reference sequence). Trimming shortened V by 7 bases and J by 2 bases, and 9 bases separated the two germline ends. CDR3 length: 13 amino acids. Written as DNA, the CDR3 is TGTGCCAGTACGGGTCCGACTGGAAACACCATATATTTT. Translated: CASTGPTGNTIYF.

Only a few counts were recorded for this clone. The chain joins TRBV6-5 to TRBJ1-2; the D gene is possibly TRBD1 (5 bases). The CDR3 loop spans 12 amino acids. Germline V gives CDR1 MNHEY, CDR2 SVGAGI. V shed 11 bases and J shed 6 bases, with 16 bases lying between them. CDR3 DNA: TGTGCCTACTCGGAGGGGTTTAATGGCTACACCTTC. It codes for CAYSEGFNGYTF.

The chain couples TRBV18 to TRBJ1-1; D might be TRBD1 (6 bases). This CDR3 is 18 amino acids long. Trimming cost V 2 bases and J 1 base, with 20 bases left between them. The germline V gene has CDR1 KGHSH and CDR2 LQKENI. This chain's CDR3 is CASSPLKGVGRKNTEAFF. DNA for the CDR3: TGTGCCAGCTCACCATTAAAGGGGGTCGGCAGGAAGAACACTGAAGCTTTCTTT.

The chain has TRBV5-1 and TRBJ2-7; TRBD1 aligns across 7 bases. The V gene end was trimmed by 1 base and the J gene end by 4 bases; junction bases not matched to a gene: 5. This CDR3 is built from 14 residues. Germline CDR1 is SGHRS and CDR2 is YFSETQ. The CDR3, as DNA: TGCGCCAGCAGCTTGAGAGGGGGCGGATACGAGCAGTACTTC. Residues: CASSLRGGGYEQYF.

The V call is TRBV5-1, the J call TRBJ2-7; 10 bases fit TRBD2. Trimming took 3 bases from V and 1 from J; bases not matched to a gene: 4. The CDR3 is 15 amino acids. Germline V gives CDR1 SGHRS, CDR2 YFSETQ. The CDR3 sequence is CASSSQTSGSYEQYF. CDR3 nucleotides: TGCGCCAGCAGCTCCCAGACTAGCGGGTCCTACGAGCAGTACTTC. Together with reference TRBV5-1 and TRBJ2-7, the CDR3 gives the full variable domain: KAGVTQTPRYLIKTRGQQVTLSCSPISGHRSVSWYQQTPGQGLQFLFEYFSETQRNKGNFPGRFSGRQFSNSRSEMNVSTLELGDSALYLCASSSQTSGSYEQYFGPGTRLTVT.

The chain recombines TRBV6-5 with TRBJ1-3, with TRBD1 matching over 9 bases. Trimming removed 0 bases from V and 3 bases from J; junction bases left unmatched: 3. The CDR3 totals 16 residues. Germline CDR1 MNHEY, CDR2 SVGAGI. The CDR3 DNA reads TGTGCCAGCAGTTACTCGTCGACAGGGGGTGGAAACACCATATATTTT. Translation: CASSYSSTGGGNTIYF.

V gene TRBV10-3 combines with J gene TRBJ1-3; 9 nucleotides match TRBD1. After removal of 2 bases from V and 2 bases from J, the junction contained 10 bases not matched to a gene. The CDR3 runs to 18 residues. Germline CDR1 reads ENHRY; CDR2 reads SYGVKD. The CDR3 nucleotides read TGTGCCATCAGTGAGGCCACCGGGACAGGGTGGACTGGAAACACCATATATTTT. It is translated as CAISEATGTGWTGNTIYF.

The chain links TRBV4-3 to TRBJ2-3, with D possibly matching TRBD1 (5 bases). Deletions cut 0 bases from V and 1 base from J, with 5 bases between. This CDR3 has 14 amino acids. The germline V gene encodes CDR1 LGHNA and CDR2 YSLEER. As DNA, the CDR3 is TGCGCCAGCAGCCAAGAACAGGGCACAGATACGCAGTATTTT. Translated, it gives CASSQEQGTDTQYF.

V usage is TRBV18 and J usage is TRBJ2-4; no definite D call. V was clipped by 4 bases and J by 5 bases, with 9 bases between them. Germline CDR1 reads KGHSH; CDR2 reads LQKENI. CDR3 length: 13 residues. CDR3 protein: CASSRDLENIQYF. In DNA form, the CDR3 reads TGTGCCAGCTCACGAGACTTAGAAAACATTCAGTACTTC.